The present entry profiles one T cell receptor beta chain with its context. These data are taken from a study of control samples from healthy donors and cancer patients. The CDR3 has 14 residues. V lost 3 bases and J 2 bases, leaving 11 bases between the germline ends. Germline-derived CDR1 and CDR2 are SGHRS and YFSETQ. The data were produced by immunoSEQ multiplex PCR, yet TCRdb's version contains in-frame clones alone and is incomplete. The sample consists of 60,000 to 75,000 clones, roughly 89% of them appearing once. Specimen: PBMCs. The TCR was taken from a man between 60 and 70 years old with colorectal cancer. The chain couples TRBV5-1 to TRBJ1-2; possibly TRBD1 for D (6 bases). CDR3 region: CASSSGTGNYGYTF. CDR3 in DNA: TGCGCCAGCAGCTCAGGTACAGGGAACTATGGCTACACCTTC.